One and the same sample provided the 19 T cell receptor beta chains below, sequenced in a study of early T cells in non-severe SARS-CoV-2 infection (dated by TCRdb to about 2021). Library preparation employed 5' RACE. The sequencing machine was a NextSeq 500. Through fastp at Q25 and MiXCR, TCRdb rebuilt clones from the public reads, retaining in-frame beta chains. One record per CDR3 amino acid sequence lists the most common genes and DNA. The table for this sample lists 100,000 to 150,000 distinct CDR3 sequences; 14% to 15% of them were counted only once. 21% of the sample belongs to the ten largest clones. Sequenced input: whole blood. The receptors stem from an adult who was a healthcare worker with PCR-confirmed SARS-CoV-2 infection or an uninfected control (not recorded which).

The chain employs TRBV5-1 and TRBJ2-7; a weak D match, TRBD2 (6 bases). Germline CDR1 is SGHRS and CDR2 is YFSETQ. V was cut by 2 bases and J by 5 bases, with 11 bases left in between. The CDR3 length is 13 residues. In nucleotides, the CDR3 is TGCGCCAGCAGCTTTGGACCGGGGGACGAGCAGTACTTC. Amino acid sequence: CASSFGPGDEQYF.

This clonotype was observed a handful of times. The chain is built from TRBV12-3 or TRBV12-4 and TRBJ2-5; tentatively, D is TRBD2 (5 bases). The CDR3 consists of 15 residues. V lost 7 bases and J lost 5, with 20 bases in between. The CDR3 sequence: CASTQGTGVRETQYF. In DNA, the CDR3 is TGTGCCAGCACCCAAGGCACCGGGGTCCGGGAGACCCAGTACTTC.

There are a few counts of this clonotype. CDR3 sequence (DNA): TGTGCCAGCAGTACACAACCGGGACTAGAATACAATGAGCAGTTCTTC. Protein product: CASSTQPGLEYNEQFF. The chain has TRBV6-1 and TRBJ2-1; 8 bases line up with TRBD2. After removal of 5 bases from V and 4 bases from J, the junction contained 10 bases not matched to a gene. The CDR3 consists of 16 residues. CDR1 is MNHNS and CDR2 is SASEGT in the germline V gene.

This clonotype was picked up many times. The chain carries TRBV12-3 or TRBV12-4 and TRBJ2-4; TRBD1 or TRBD2 may be the D gene (5 bases each). Trimming removed 2 bases at V and 9 bases at J, with 11 bases between. This CDR3 spans 13 amino acids. The CDR3 DNA follows: TGTGCCAGCAGTTTACAGGGAGAATCCATTCAGTACTTC. Translated: CASSLQGESIQYF.

This clonotype was detected many times. This chain uses TRBV7-6 with TRBJ1-4; D is perhaps TRBD1 (5 bases). Per germline, CDR1 SGHVS and CDR2 FNYEAQ. The CDR3 covers 15 residues. The V end lost 4 bases, the J end lost 5 bases, and 14 bases lay between the germline ends. DNA for the CDR3: TGTGCCAGCAGCTCAGAACCAGGGAGGAATGAAAAACTGTTTTTT. Residues: CASSSEPGRNEKLFF.

The chain links TRBV19 to TRBJ1-4; D not resolved. Trimming stripped 6 bases from V and 5 bases from J, with 13 bases between. The CDR3 is 14 residues long. CDR1 is LNHDA and CDR2 is SQIVND in the germline V gene (reference sequence). The chain's CDR3 is CASSTKRENEKLFF. The CDR3 DNA reads TGTGCCAGTAGCACCAAGAGGGAGAATGAAAAACTGTTTTTT.

V and J are TRBV29-1 and TRBJ1-1, with D possibly TRBD1 on 6 matching bases. Trimming took off 7 bases at V and 8 bases at J, with 14 bases between the two ends. Germline V gene sequence: CDR1 SQVTM, CDR2 ANQGSEA. The length of the CDR3 is 11 residues. The CDR3 protein is CSAQGLREAFF. The CDR3 bases are TGCAGCGCCCAGGGGCTCCGGGAAGCTTTCTTT.

There are a few counts of this clonotype. J is TRBJ1-1 and V is TRBV29-1; D might be TRBD1 (5 bases). Per germline, CDR1 SQVTM and CDR2 ANQGSEA. The CDR3 is made up of 13 amino acids. Trimming cost V 6 bases and J 4 bases, with 15 bases left between them. The CDR3 region is CSVARQGRTEAFF. Written as DNA, the CDR3 is TGCAGCGTCGCACGGCAGGGTCGCACTGAAGCTTTCTTT.

This clonotype appeared a few times. This chain connects TRBV2 to TRBJ1-2; D perhaps matches TRBD1 (5 bases). The germline gives CDR1 SNHLY, CDR2 FYNNEI. The CDR3 extends over 17 amino acids. Trimming removed 9 bases at V and 8 bases at J, with 31 bases between. CDR3 DNA sequence: TGTGCCAGATTCATCCCGTCCGATGGAGGGGCGCTTGACGGCTACACCTTC. Residues: CARFIPSDGGALDGYTF.

This clonotype was seen ten or more times. The gene calls are TRBV5-1 and TRBJ2-6, with D uncertain. CDR3 length equals 15 residues. Germline CDR1 reads SGHRS; CDR2 reads YFSETQ. V lost 4 bases and J lost 1, with 9 bases in between. Here the CDR3 reads CASSPMGSGANVLTF. DNA of the CDR3: TGCGCCAGCAGCCCCATGGGATCTGGGGCCAACGTCCTGACTTTC. The whole variable domain, filled in from reference TRBV5-1 and TRBJ2-6, reads KAGVTQTPRYLIKTRGQQVTLSCSPISGHRSVSWYQQTPGQGLQFLFEYFSETQRNKGNFPGRFSGRQFSNSRSEMNVSTLELGDSALYLCASSPMGSGANVLTFGAGSRLTVL.

J is TRBJ2-3 and V is TRBV5-1; D is unresolved. The CDR3 has 16 amino acids. Germline V gene data show CDR1 as SGHRS and CDR2 as YFSETQ. With 3 bases removed from V and 0 bases from J, the gap between germline ends came to 14 bases. CDR3 protein: CASSSDGSRSTDTQYF. The CDR3 nucleotides read TGCGCCAGCAGCTCGGATGGCTCCAGGAGCACAGATACGCAGTATTTT.

The chain combines TRBV27 with TRBJ2-7; D remains ambiguous. In germline, CDR1 is MNHEY, CDR2 SMNVEV (reference sequence). V lost 3 bases, J lost 4 bases, and 10 bases lay in between. The CDR3 runs 13 residues. The CDR3 region has the DNA TGTGCCAGCAGTTTGGTGCCGGATTACGAGCAGTACTTC. Protein sequence: CASSLVPDYEQYF.

V usage is TRBV10-3 and J usage is TRBJ2-3; no firm D call. Germline CDR1 ENHRY, CDR2 SYGVKD. V gave up 5 bases and J gave up 6 bases, with 6 bases separating them. The CDR3 contains 11 residues. The CDR3 bases are TGTGCCATCAGTTACAAGGATACGCAGTATTTT. Its translation: CAISYKDTQYF.

This sequence joins TRBV12-3 or TRBV12-4 and TRBJ1-2, with D unclear. V was pared by 5 bases and J by 8 bases, with 15 bases between. There are 13 residues in the CDR3. The DNA for the CDR3 is TGTGCCAGCAGTGGCCGACGGAGCGAGGGCTACACCTTC. This sequence encodes CASSGRRSEGYTF.

The sample holds a few counts of this clonotype. The chain combines TRBV19 with TRBJ2-5; D is uncertain. Germline assignment: CDR1 LNHDA and CDR2 SQIVND (reference sequence). The ends were cut back, 2 bases at V and 5 bases at J, with 9 bases in the middle. The CDR3 is 13 amino acids. Here the CDR3 DNA reads TGTGCCAGTAGTATAACCTCCCGGGAGACCCAGTACTTC. It is translated as CASSITSRETQYF.

This chain links TRBV6-1 with TRBJ1-2, with D possibly TRBD1 on 5 matching bases. Trimming shortened V by 5 bases and J by 4 bases, and 14 bases separated the two germline ends. Per the germline V gene, CDR1 is MNHNS and CDR2 is SASEGT. The CDR3 spans 14 residues. CDR3 bases: TGTGCCAGCAGTTTCCCTGGACAAACCTATGGCTACACCTTC. Protein sequence: CASSFPGQTYGYTF.

This chain links TRBV11-2 with TRBJ2-4, with TRBD2 matching over 7 bases. There are 15 residues in the CDR3. V was clipped by 5 bases and J by 10 bases; unmatched bases: 14. Germline CDR1 is SGHAT and CDR2 is FQNNGV. The CDR3 protein is CASSPFLAAHGIQYF. The CDR3 nucleotides are TGTGCCAGCAGCCCGTTCCTAGCGGCCCATGGGATTCAGTACTTC.

This clonotype was counted ten times or more. J is TRBJ1-5 and V is TRBV19, with a weak D call TRBD1 (5 bases). The CDR3 is 15 amino acids. Germline V gene sequence: CDR1 LNHDA, CDR2 SQIVND (reference sequence). The germline V and J ends were trimmed by 1 base and 4 bases, with 11 bases remaining between them. The CDR3 here is CASSIAGTVNQPQHF. CDR3 nucleotide sequence: TGTGCCAGTAGTATAGCCGGGACGGTGAATCAGCCCCAGCATTTT.

The chain employs TRBV5-4 and TRBJ1-3; no reliable D call. The V gene lost 0 bases and the J gene lost 0 bases, with 16 bases spanning the gap. The germline CDR1 and CDR2 sequences are SGHNT and YYREEE (reference sequence). This CDR3 contains 18 residues. CDR3 bases: TGTGCCAGCAGCTTGGGACCACCATCGGGGAACTCTGGAAACACCATATATTTT. Protein: CASSLGPPSGNSGNTIYF.